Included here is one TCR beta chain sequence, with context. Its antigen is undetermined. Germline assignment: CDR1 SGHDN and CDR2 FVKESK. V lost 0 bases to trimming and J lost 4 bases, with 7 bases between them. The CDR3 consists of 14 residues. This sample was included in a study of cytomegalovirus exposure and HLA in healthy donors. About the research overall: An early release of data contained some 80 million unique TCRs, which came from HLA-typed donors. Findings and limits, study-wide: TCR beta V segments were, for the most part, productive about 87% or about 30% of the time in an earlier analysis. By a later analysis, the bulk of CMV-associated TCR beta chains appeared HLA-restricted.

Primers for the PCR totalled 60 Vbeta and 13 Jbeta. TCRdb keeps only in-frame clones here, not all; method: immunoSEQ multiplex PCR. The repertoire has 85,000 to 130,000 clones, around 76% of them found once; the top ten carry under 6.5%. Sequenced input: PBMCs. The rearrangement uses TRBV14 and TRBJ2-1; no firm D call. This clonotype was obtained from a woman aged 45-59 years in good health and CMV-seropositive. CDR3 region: CASSQDTSYNEQFF. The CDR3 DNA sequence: TGTGCCAGCAGCCAAGATACAAGTTACAATGAGCAGTTCTTC.